Following are 16 T cell receptor beta chains from one sample sequenced in a study of T cell responses to AZD1222 COVID-19 vaccine (dated by TCRdb to about 2021). According to the study, the label for this sample's time point signals: about 28 days (+/-7) after the second vaccine dose. Receptors were amplified or captured by the immunoSEQ multiplex PCR assay. TCRdb took this table from immuneACCESS and kept in-frame rearrangements with V and J called. Such tables lack part of the clones; where checked against another copy, unresolved V genes explain under half of the gap, and the rest is unexplained. This sample is represented by around 83,000 clones; about nine tenths of them were singletons. About 5% of the sample goes to the ten largest clones. The specimen was peripheral blood, collected 28 days after the second AZD1222 dose. Receptors originate from an adult who received the AZD1222 COVID-19 vaccine.

The chain recombines TRBV19 with TRBJ2-7; TRBD1 agrees at 9 bases. The length of the CDR3 is 21 residues. V lost 6 bases to trimming and J lost 0 bases; unmatched junction nucleotides: 24. Germline CDR1 is LNHDA and CDR2 is SQIVND (reference sequence). CDR3 bases: TGTGCCAGTAGCTCTCACTCTCTCCGGGACAGGGCGAGAGGATTCTCCTACGAGCAGTACTTC. Encoded protein: CASSSHSLRDRARGFSYEQYF.

V usage is TRBV5-1 and J usage is TRBJ2-3; no clear D gene. This CDR3 region has 11 residues. The germline V gene encodes CDR1 SGHRS and CDR2 YFSETQ. Trimming removed 2 bases from V and 6 bases from J, with 4 bases in between. The CDR3 loop reads CASSFADTQYF. The CDR3 DNA sequence: TGCGCCAGCAGCTTTGCGGATACGCAGTATTTT.

The chain joins TRBV28 to TRBJ1-1; D unresolved. CDR3 length: 11 amino acids. V dropped 9 bases and J dropped 0 bases, with 5 bases sitting between them. Germline CDR1 is MDHEN and CDR2 is SYDVKM. The CDR3 here is CASILNTEAFF. Written as DNA, the CDR3 is TGTGCCAGTATCCTGAACACTGAAGCTTTCTTT.

This clone was found once. J is TRBJ1-1 and V is TRBV4-1; D perhaps matches TRBD1 (5 bases). The germline V and J ends were trimmed by 8 bases and 0 bases, with 13 bases remaining between them. The CDR3 contains 14 residues. CDR1 and CDR2 from the germline V gene are MGHRA and YSYEKL. The CDR3 sequence is CASGSGLMNTEAFF. In nucleotides, the CDR3 is TGCGCCAGCGGTTCGGGACTCATGAACACTGAAGCTTTCTTT.

This chain connects TRBV10-3 to TRBJ1-1; 7 bases are shared with TRBD1. Trimming took 3 bases from V and 0 from J; bases not matched to a gene: 4. Germline V CDR1 and CDR2: ENHRY, SYGVKD. The CDR3 runs to 15 residues. The CDR3 DNA follows: TGTGCCATCAGTGACCCGGACAGGATGAACACTGAAGCTTTCTTT. Its protein is CAISDPDRMNTEAFF.

This clone was seen only a few times. The chain joins TRBV7-9 to TRBJ1-4; 9 nucleotides agree with TRBD1. The CDR3 covers 15 residues. V was clipped by 7 bases and J by 8 bases; unmatched bases: 11. Germline assignment: CDR1 SEHNR and CDR2 FQNEAQ (reference sequence). The CDR3 reads CASIKTGTGLEKLFF. CDR3 coding DNA: TGTGCCAGCATCAAAACCGGGACAGGGCTCGAAAAACTGTTTTTT.

This chain joins TRBV28 and TRBJ1-3; D possibly corresponds to TRBD1 (5 bases). The CDR3 has 17 amino acids. Trimming left V 3 bases short and J 0 bases short, with 15 bases between. CDR1 MDHEN and CDR2 SYDVKM come from the germline V gene. The CDR3 coding sequence is TGTGCCAGCAGTTTGAGGGGTTTCTCTTTCTCTGGAAACACCATATATTTT. This codes for CASSLRGFSFSGNTIYF.

V usage is TRBV24-1 and J usage is TRBJ1-2; D call uncertain. CDR3 length: 13 amino acids. The germline CDR1 and CDR2 sequences are KGHDR and SFDVKD. The germline V and J ends were trimmed by 2 bases and 4 bases, with 7 bases remaining between them. The CDR3 is CATSDWDSYGYTF. CDR3 in DNA: TGTGCCACCAGTGATTGGGATAGCTATGGCTACACCTTC.

The V and J genes are TRBV27 and TRBJ1-1; a weak D match, TRBD1 (6 bases). Trimming took 4 bases from V and 1 from J, leaving 10 bases between them. The CDR3 spans 14 residues. Looked up from germline, CDR1 is MNHEY and CDR2 is SMNVEV (reference sequence). The CDR3 DNA reads TGTGCCAGCAGTTCCAACAGGGAGAACACTGAAGCTTTCTTT. As protein: CASSSNRENTEAFF.

The chain carries TRBV2 and TRBJ1-2; tentatively, D is TRBD1 (6 bases). The CDR3 has 12 residues. CDR1 and CDR2 (germline): SNHLY, FYNNEI. V lost 2 bases to trimming and J lost 8 bases, with 9 bases between them. In DNA, the CDR3 is TGTGCCAGCAGTGAAACAGGGCAGGGCTACACCTTC. Translation: CASSETGQGYTF.

The V and J genes are TRBV24-1 and TRBJ1-2; D is undetermined. CDR3 length equals 13 residues. Trimming shortened V by 4 bases and J by 7 bases, and 12 bases separated the two germline ends. The germline CDR1 and CDR2 sequences are KGHDR and SFDVKD. In DNA, the CDR3 is TGTGCCACCAGTGACCCGGGATTGAGTGGCTACACCTTC. Translated: CATSDPGLSGYTF.

V gene TRBV10-3 combines with J gene TRBJ2-7, with D unresolved. The germline gives CDR1 ENHRY, CDR2 SYGVKD. V shed 4 bases and J shed 0 bases, with 10 bases lying between them. This CDR3 region has 14 residues. CDR3: CAISAGQSSYEQYF. The DNA for the CDR3 is TGTGCCATCAGTGCGGGTCAGAGCTCCTACGAGCAGTACTTC.

This clone has a single count. This chain connects TRBV11-2 to TRBJ1-6, with 7 bases matching TRBD1. This CDR3 has 15 amino acids. The ends lost 5 bases at V and 7 bases at J; junction bases unmatched: 8. The germline V gene encodes CDR1 SGHAT and CDR2 FQNNGV. The CDR3: CASSAFGQANSPLHF. The CDR3 coding sequence is TGTGCCAGCAGCGCCTTCGGACAGGCGAATTCACCCCTCCACTTT.

This clone was seen once. The chain joins TRBV7-2 to TRBJ1-5, with 7 bases aligning to TRBD1. From germline, CDR1 is SGHTA and CDR2 FQGNSA. Unmatched junction bases numbered 4, after V lost 6 bases and J lost 5 bases. The CDR3 has 13 amino acids. The CDR3 nucleotides are TGTGCCAGCAGTCTCAGGGGGGATCAGCCCCAGCATTTT. The encoded protein is CASSLRGDQPQHF.

The rearrangement links TRBV14 to TRBJ1-1; D may be TRBD1 (5 bases). V was pared by 4 bases and J by 6 bases, with 9 bases between. Germline V gene lookup returns CDR1 SGHDN and CDR2 FVKESK. CDR3 size: 12 residues. CDR3 DNA sequence: TGTGCCAGCAGCCTGTGGGGGGCTGAAGCTTTCTTT. Its protein is CASSLWGAEAFF.

The chain carries TRBV5-4 and TRBJ1-4; tentative D call: TRBD1 (5 bases). The CDR3 length is 15 residues. The V end lost 4 bases, the J end lost 7 bases, and 17 bases lay between the germline ends. Looked up from germline, CDR1 is SGHNT and CDR2 is YYREEE (reference sequence). The CDR3 nucleotides read TGTGCCAGCAGCCCCTCGGGGGGAGTCGGTGAAAAACTGTTTTTT. The encoded protein is CASSPSGGVGEKLFF.